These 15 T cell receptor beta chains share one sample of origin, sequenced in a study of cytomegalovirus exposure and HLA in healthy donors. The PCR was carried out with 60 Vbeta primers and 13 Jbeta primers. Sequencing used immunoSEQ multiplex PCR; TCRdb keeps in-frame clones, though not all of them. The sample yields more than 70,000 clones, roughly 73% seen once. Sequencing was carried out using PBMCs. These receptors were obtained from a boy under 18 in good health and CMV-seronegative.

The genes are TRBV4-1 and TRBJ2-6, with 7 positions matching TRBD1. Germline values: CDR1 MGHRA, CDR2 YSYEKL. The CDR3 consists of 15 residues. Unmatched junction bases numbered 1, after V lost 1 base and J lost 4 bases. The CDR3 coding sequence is TGCGCCAGCAGCCAAGTGGGACAGGGGGCCAACGTCCTGACTTTC. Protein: CASSQVGQGANVLTF.

This CDR3 reads CASSLALAGGYEQYF. CDR3 coding DNA: TGTGCCAGCAGCTTAGCACTAGCGGGAGGGTACGAGCAGTACTTC. The V call is TRBV7-2, the J call TRBJ2-7; 13 nucleotides agree with TRBD2. Germline V gene lookup returns CDR1 SGHTA and CDR2 FQGNSA. This CDR3 has 15 amino acids. V lost 0 bases and J lost 4; bases outside the gene matches: 0.

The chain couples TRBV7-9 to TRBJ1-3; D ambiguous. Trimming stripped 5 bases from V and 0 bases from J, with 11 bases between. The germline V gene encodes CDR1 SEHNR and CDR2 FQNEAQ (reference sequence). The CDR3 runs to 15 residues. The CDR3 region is CASSQSLVSGNTIYF. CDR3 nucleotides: TGTGCCAGCAGCCAAAGTTTAGTCTCTGGAAACACCATATATTTT.

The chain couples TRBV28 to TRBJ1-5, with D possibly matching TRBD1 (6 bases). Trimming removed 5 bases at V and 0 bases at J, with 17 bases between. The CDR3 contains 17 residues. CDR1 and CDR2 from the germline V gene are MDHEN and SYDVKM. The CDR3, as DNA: TGTGCCAGCAGTCCCGCCTCCCAGGGGTATAGCAATCAGCCCCAGCATTTT. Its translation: CASSPASQGYSNQPQHF.

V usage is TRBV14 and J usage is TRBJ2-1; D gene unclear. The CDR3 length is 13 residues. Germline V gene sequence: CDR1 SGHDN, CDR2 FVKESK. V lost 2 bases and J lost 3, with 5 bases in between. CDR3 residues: CASSQNNYNEQFF. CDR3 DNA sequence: TGTGCCAGCAGCCAAAATAACTACAATGAGCAGTTCTTC.

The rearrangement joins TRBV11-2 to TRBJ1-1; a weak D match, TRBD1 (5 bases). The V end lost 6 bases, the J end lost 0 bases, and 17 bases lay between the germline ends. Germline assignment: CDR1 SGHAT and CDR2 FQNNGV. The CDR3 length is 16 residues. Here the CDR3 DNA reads TGTGCCAGCAGTCTTGGGAGGGGTTTAATGAACACTGAAGCTTTCTTT. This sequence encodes CASSLGRGLMNTEAFF.

The CDR3 bases are TGCAGCGTCGAACTAGCGGTAGGGGGCTACGAGCAGTACTTC. Encoded protein: CSVELAVGGYEQYF. This chain links TRBV29-1 with TRBJ2-7; TRBD2 matches at 8 bases. The ends lost 6 bases at V and 3 bases at J; junction bases unmatched: 10. The CDR3 is 14 amino acids. Germline V CDR1 and CDR2: SQVTM, ANQGSEA.

CDR3 coding DNA: TGCGCCAGCAGCGACCGTGGGGGCGGGGGTGAAAAACTGTTTTTT. It translates to CASSDRGGGGEKLFF. The V and J genes are TRBV4-3 and TRBJ1-4; possibly TRBD1 for D (6 bases). The V end was cut by 5 bases, the J end by 7 bases, with 17 bases between. CDR1 is LGHNA, CDR2 YSLEER, per germline. This CDR3 has 15 residues.

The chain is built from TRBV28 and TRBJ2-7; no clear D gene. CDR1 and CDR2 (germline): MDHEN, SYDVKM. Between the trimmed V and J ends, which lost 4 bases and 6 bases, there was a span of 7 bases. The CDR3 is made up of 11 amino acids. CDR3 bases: TGTGCCAGCAGTTCGACTCCCGAGCAGTACTTC. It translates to CASSSTPEQYF.

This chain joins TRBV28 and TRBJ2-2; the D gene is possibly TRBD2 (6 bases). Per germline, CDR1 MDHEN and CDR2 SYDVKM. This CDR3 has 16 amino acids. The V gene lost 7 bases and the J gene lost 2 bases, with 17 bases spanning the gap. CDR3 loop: CASMNEGLINTGELFF. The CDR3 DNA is TGTGCCAGCATGAACGAGGGACTCATAAACACCGGGGAGCTGTTTTTT.

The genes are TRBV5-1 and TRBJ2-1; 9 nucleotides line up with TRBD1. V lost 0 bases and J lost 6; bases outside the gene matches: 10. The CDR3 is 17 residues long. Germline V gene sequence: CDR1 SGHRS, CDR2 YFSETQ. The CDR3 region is CASSLATTGGQTNEQFF. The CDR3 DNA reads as TGCGCCAGCAGCTTGGCAACGACAGGGGGTCAAACCAATGAGCAGTTCTTC.

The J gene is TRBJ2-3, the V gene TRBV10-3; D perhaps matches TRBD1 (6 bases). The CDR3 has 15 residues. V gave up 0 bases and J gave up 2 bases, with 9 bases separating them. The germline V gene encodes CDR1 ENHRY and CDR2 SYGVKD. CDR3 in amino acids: CAISESRQDTDTQYF. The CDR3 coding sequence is TGTGCCATCAGTGAGTCAAGACAGGACACAGATACGCAGTATTTT.

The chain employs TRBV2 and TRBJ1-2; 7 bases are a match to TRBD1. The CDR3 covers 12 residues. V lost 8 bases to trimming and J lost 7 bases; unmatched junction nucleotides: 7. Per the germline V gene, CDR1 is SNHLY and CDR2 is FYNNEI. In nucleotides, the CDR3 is TGTGCCAGCCATGAAGGGGGCCTTGGCTACACCTTC. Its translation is CASHEGGLGYTF.

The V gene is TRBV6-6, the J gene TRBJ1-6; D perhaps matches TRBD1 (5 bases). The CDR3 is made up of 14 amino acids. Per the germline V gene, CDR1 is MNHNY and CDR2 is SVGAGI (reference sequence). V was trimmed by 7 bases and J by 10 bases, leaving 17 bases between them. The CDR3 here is CASTQRGGRSPLHF. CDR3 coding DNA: TGTGCCAGCACCCAACGGGGGGGTAGGTCACCCCTCCACTTT.

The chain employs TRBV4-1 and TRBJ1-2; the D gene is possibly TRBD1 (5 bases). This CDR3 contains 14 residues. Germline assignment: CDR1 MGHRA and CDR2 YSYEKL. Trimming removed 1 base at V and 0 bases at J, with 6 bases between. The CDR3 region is CASSQVTANYGYTF. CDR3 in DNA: TGCGCCAGCAGCCAAGTGACAGCTAACTATGGCTACACCTTC.